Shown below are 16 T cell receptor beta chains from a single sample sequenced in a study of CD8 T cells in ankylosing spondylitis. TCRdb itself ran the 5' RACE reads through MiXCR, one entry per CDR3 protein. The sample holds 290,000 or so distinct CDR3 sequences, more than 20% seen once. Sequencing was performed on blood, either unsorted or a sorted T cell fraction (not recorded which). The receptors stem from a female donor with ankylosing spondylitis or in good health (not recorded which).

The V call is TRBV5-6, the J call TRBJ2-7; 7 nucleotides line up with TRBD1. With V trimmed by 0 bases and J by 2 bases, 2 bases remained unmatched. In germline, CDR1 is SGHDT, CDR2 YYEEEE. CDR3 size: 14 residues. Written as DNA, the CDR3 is TGTGCCAGCAGCTTGGTCGACAGGGCCTACGAGCAGTACTTC. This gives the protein CASSLVDRAYEQYF.

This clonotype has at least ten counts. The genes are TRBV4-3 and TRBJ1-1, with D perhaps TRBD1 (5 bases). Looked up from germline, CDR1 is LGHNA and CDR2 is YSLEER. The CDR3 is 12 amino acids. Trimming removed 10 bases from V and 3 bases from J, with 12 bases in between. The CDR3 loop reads CANDSGYTEAFF. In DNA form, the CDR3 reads TGCGCCAACGACAGTGGATACACTGAAGCTTTCTTT.

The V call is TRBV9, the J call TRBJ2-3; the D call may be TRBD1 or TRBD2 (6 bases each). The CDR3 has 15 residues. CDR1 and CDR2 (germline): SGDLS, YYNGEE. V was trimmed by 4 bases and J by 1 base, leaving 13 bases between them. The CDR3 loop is CASSTERGGTDTQYF. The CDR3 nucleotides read TGTGCCAGCAGCACCGAGAGGGGGGGCACAGATACGCAGTATTTT.

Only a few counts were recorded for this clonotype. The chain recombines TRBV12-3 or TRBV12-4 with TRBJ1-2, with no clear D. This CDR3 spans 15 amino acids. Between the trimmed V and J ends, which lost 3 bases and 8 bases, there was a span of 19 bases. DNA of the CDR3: TGTGCCAGCAGTTTGTGGACTTCCCAGGCGCGGGGCTACACCTTC. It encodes CASSLWTSQARGYTF.

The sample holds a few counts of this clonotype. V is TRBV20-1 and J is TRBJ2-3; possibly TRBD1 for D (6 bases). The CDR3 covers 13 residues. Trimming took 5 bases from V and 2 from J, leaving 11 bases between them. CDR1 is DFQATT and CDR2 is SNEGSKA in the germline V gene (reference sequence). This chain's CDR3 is CSAVRDTTDTQYF. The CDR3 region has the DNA TGCAGTGCTGTAAGGGACACCACAGATACGCAGTATTTT.

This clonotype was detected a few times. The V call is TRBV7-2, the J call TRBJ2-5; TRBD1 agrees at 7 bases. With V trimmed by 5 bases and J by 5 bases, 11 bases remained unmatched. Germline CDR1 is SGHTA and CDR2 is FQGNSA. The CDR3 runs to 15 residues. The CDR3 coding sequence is TGTGCCAGCAGCCCGATGAGGGGGCAACGGGAGACCCAGTACTTC. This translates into CASSPMRGQRETQYF.

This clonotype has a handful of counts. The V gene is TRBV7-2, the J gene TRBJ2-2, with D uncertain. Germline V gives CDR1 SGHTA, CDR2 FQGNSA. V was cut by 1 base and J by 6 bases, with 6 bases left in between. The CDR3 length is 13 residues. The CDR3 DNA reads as TGTGCCAGCAGCTTAGTTGGCTCCGGGGAGCTGTTTTTT. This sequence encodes CASSLVGSGELFF.

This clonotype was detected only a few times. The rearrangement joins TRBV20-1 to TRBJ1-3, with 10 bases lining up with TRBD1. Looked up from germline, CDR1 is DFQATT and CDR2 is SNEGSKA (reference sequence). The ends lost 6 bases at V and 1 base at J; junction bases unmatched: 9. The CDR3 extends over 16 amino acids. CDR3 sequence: CSANPGTGVSGNTIYF. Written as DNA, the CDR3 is TGCAGTGCCAATCCTGGGACAGGGGTTTCTGGAAACACCATATATTTT.

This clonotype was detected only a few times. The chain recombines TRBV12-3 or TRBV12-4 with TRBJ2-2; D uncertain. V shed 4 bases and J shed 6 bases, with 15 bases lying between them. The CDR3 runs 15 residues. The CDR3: CASSSAQLVSGELFF. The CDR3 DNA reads TGTGCCAGCAGTTCCGCTCAATTAGTGTCCGGGGAGCTGTTTTTT.

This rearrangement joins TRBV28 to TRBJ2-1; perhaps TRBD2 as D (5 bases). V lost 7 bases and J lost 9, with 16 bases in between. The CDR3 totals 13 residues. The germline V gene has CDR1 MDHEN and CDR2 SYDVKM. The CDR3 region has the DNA TGTGCCAGCACCCACACTAGAATCCGTGAGCAGTTCTTC. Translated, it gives CASTHTRIREQFF.

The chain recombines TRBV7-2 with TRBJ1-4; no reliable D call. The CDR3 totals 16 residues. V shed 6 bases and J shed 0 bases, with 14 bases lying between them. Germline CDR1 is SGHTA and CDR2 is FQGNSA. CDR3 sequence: CASRRAGSATNEKLFF. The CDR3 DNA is TGTGCCAGCAGACGAGCCGGGAGTGCAACTAATGAAAAACTGTTTTTT.

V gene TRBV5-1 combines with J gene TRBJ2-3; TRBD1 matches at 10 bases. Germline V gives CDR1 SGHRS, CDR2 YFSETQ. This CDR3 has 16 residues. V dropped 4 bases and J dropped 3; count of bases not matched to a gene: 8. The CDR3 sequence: CASSPGTGDRTDTQYF. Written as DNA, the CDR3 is TGCGCCAGCAGCCCGGGGACAGGGGATAGGACAGATACGCAGTATTTT.

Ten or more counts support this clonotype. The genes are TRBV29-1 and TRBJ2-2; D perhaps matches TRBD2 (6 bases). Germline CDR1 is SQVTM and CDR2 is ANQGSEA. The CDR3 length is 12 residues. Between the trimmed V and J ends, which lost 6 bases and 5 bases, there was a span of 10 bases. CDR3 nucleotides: TGCAGCGTCCGACGGGGGACCGGGGAGCTGTTTTTT. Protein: CSVRRGTGELFF.

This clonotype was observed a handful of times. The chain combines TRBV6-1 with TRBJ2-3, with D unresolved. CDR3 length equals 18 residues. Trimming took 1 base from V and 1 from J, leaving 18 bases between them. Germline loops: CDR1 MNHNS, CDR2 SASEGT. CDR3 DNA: TGTGCCAGCAGTGAAGGCAGGTCAATTTCCGCGCGCACAGATACGCAGTATTTT. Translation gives CASSEGRSISARTDTQYF.

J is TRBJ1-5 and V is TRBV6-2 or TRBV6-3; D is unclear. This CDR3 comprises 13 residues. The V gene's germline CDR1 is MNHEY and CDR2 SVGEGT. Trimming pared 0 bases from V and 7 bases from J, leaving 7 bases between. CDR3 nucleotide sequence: TGTGCCAGCAGTTACTCGTTTGCCCAGCCCCAGCATTTT. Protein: CASSYSFAQPQHF.

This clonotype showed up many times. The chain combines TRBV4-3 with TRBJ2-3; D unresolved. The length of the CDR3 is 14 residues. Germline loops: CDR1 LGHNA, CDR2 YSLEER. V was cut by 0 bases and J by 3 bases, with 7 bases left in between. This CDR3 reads CASSQDLGTDTQYF. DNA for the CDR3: TGCGCCAGCAGCCAAGATCTGGGGACAGATACGCAGTATTTT.